This TCR beta chain was found in a study of human T cells and chemical hapten exposure. Regarding time point: patch test 3, about 24 weeks after DPC sensitization. This sample's treatment: therapeutic diphenylcyclopropenone sensitization with weekly scalp DPC. TCRdb re-derived calls from the RACE reads in MiXCR, one entry per CDR3 protein. The data show roughly 50,000 distinct CDR3 sequences, over 9.5% seen once. Sequenced here: whole blood, sampled in connection with sensitization to the hapten diphenylcyclopropenone (DPC). The origin of this receptor is a woman aged 40 to 49 with alopecia areata. Some clones in this sample may be carry-over from other donors' samples.

The CDR3 sequence: CASSDTGGTYEQYF. CDR3 sequence (DNA): TGTGCCAGCAGTGATACAGGGGGGACCTACGAGCAGTACTTC. The gene calls are TRBV12-3 or TRBV12-4 and TRBJ2-7; 8 bases map to TRBD1. J lost 2 bases, V lost 5 bases, and 5 bases had no gene match. This CDR3 comprises 14 residues.